This T cell receptor beta chain appears in the sequencing data of a study of CXCR3-negative and CXCR3-positive naive CD8 T cells. About the research overall: The study obtained 130 million to 150 million TRB reads, about 1.5 +/- 0.3 million per library. Study-level results: After cryopreservation, CXCR3 expression dropped partially; most assays used fresh PBMCs. Comparison of naive subsets found surface CD5 to be comparable, and TCR strength was inferred on the basis of TRB CDR3 properties.

For this clonotype: Antigen unknown.

5' RACE that incorporated UMI labels was used to prepare the TRB cDNA libraries. TCRdb reprocessed the 5' RACE reads; each CDR3 protein has one entry and no DNA is given. The listing records just under 45,000 distinct CDR3 sequences. Germline CDR1 LGHNA, CDR2 YSLEER. There are 14 residues in the CDR3. The V call is TRBV4-3, the J call TRBJ1-5; no DNA is available, so the TRBD1 call from TCRdb remains unchecked. The source of this sequence is a human donor in good health. Some clones in this sample may be carry-over from other donors' samples. Material: memory CD8+ T cells from blood. The CDR3 is CASSLGTENQPQHF.